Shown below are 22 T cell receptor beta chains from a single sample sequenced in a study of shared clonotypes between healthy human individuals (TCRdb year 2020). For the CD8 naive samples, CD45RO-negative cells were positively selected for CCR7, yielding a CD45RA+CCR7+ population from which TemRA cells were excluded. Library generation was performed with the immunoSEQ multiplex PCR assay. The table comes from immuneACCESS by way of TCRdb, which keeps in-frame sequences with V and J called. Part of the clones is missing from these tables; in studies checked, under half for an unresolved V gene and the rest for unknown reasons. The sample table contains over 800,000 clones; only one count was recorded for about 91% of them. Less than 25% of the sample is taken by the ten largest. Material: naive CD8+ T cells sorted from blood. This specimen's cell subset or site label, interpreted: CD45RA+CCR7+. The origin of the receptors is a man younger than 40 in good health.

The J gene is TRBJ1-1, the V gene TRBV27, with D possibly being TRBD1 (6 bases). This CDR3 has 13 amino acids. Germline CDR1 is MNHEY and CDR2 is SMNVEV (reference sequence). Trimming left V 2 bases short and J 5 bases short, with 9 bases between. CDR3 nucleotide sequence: TGTGCCAGCAGTTTACAGGGGTGGACTGAAGCTTTCTTT. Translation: CASSLQGWTEAFF.

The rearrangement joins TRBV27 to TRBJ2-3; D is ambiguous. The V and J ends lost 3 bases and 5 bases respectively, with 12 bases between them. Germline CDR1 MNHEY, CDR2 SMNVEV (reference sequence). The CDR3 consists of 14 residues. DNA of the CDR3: TGTGCCAGCAGTTTCGAAGAGTCCGGAGATACGCAGTATTTT. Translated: CASSFEESGDTQYF.

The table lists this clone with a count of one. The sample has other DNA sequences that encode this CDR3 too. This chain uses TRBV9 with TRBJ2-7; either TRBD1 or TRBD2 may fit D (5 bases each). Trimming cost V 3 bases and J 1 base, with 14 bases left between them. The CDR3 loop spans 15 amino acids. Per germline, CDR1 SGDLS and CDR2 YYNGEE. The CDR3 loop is CASSASGTGSYEQYF. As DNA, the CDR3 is TGTGCCAGCAGCGCCTCCGGGACGGGATCCTACGAGCAGTACTTC.

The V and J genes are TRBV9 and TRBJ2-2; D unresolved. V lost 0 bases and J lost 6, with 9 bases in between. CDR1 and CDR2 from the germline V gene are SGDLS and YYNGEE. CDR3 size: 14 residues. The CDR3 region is CASSVDTPPGELFF. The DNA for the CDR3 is TGTGCCAGCAGCGTAGACACTCCCCCCGGGGAGCTGTTTTTT. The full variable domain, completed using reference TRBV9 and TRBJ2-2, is DSGVTQTPKHLITATGQRVTLRCSPRSGDLSVYWYQQSLDQGLQFLIQYYNGEERAKGNILERFSAQQFPDLHSELNLSSLELGDSALYFCASSVDTPPGELFFGEGSRLTVL.

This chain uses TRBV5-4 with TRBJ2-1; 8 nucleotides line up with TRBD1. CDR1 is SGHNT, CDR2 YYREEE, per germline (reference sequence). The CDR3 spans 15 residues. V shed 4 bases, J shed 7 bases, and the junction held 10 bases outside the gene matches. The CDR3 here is CASSLGQGGLNEQFF. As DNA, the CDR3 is TGTGCCAGCAGCCTCGGACAGGGTGGTCTGAATGAGCAGTTCTTC.

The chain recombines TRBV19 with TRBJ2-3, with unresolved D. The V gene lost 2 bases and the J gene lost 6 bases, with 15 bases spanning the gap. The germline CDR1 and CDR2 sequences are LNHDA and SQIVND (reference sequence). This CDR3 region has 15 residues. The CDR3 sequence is CASSISSRGSDTQYF. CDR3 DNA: TGTGCCAGTAGTATAAGCTCCCGAGGATCCGATACGCAGTATTTT.

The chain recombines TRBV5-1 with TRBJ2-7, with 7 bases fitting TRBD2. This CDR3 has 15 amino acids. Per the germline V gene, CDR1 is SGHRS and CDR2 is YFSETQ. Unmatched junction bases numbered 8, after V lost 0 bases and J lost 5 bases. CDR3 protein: CASSLGREAGHEQYF. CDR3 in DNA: TGCGCCAGCAGCTTGGGCCGGGAGGCGGGCCACGAGCAGTACTTC.

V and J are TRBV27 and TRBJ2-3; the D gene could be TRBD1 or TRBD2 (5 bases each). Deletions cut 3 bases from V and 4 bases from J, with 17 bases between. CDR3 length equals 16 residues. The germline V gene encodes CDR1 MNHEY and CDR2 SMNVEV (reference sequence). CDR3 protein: CASSFFEWGRADTQYF. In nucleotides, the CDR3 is TGTGCCAGCAGTTTTTTTGAGTGGGGGAGAGCAGATACGCAGTATTTT.

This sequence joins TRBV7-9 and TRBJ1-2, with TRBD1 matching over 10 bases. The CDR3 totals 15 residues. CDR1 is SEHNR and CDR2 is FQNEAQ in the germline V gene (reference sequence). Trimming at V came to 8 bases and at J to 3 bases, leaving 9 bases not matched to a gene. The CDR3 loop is CASPGDRGQDYGYTF. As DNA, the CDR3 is TGTGCCAGCCCGGGAGACAGGGGGCAGGACTATGGCTACACCTTC. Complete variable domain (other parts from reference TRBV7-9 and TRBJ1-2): DTGVSQNPRHKITKRGQNVTFRCDPISEHNRLYWYRQTLGQGPEFLTYFQNEAQLEKSRLLSDRFSAERPKGSFSTLEIQRTEQGDSAMYLCASPGDRGQDYGYTFGSGTRLTVV.

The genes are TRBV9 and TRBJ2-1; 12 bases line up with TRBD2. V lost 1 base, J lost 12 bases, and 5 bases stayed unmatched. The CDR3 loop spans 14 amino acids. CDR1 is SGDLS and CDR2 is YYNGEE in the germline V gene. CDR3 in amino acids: CASSVSSGRAGQFF. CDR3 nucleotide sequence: TGTGCCAGCAGCGTATCTAGCGGGAGGGCAGGGCAGTTCTTC.

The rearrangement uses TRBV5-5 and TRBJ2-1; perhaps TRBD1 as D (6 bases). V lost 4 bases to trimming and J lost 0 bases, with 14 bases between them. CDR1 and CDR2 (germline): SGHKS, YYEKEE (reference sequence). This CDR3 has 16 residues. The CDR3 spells CASSPYRESSYNEQFF. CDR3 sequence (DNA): TGTGCCAGCAGCCCCTACAGGGAGAGCTCCTACAATGAGCAGTTCTTC.

This CDR3 is CASSSPSGHYTDTQYF. In DNA form, the CDR3 reads TGTGCCAGCAGCTCGCCTTCGGGACATTACACAGATACGCAGTATTTT. The chain couples TRBV7-9 to TRBJ2-3, with TRBD1 as a possible D gene (6 bases). The CDR3 is made up of 16 amino acids. V was clipped by 4 bases and J by 2 bases, with 16 bases between them. Germline V gene lookup returns CDR1 SEHNR and CDR2 FQNEAQ (reference sequence).

The CDR3 coding sequence is TGTGCCAGTAGTGAAGGACTAGCGGGAATCTACGAGCAGTACTTC. Its protein is CASSEGLAGIYEQYF. V and J are TRBV19 and TRBJ2-7, with 12 bases identical to TRBD2. With V trimmed by 5 bases and J by 3 bases, 5 bases remained unmatched. Germline V gene lookup returns CDR1 LNHDA and CDR2 SQIVND (reference sequence). The CDR3 is made up of 15 amino acids.

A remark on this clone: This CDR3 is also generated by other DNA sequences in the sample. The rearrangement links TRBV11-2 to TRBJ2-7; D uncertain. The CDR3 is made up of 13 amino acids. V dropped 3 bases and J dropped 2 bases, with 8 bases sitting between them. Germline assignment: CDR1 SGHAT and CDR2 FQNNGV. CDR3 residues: CASSFSDTYEQYF. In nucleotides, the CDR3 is TGTGCCAGCAGCTTCTCCGACACCTACGAGCAGTACTTC.

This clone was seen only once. The CDR3 sequence is CASSQGEGGPEAFF. CDR3 DNA sequence: TGTGCCAGCAGCCAAGGAGAGGGGGGCCCTGAAGCTTTCTTT. This rearrangement joins TRBV4-2 to TRBJ1-1; D perhaps matches TRBD1 (6 bases). CDR3 length: 14 amino acids. From germline, CDR1 is LGHNA and CDR2 YNFKEQ. Trimming cost V 1 base and J 6 bases, with 12 bases left between them.

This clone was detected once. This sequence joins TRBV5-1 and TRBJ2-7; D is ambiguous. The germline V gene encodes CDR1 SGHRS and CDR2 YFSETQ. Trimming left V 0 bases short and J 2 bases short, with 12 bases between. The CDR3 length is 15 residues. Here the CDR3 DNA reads TGCGCCAGCAGCTTGGCCCCCGACATCACCTACGAGCAGTACTTC. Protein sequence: CASSLAPDITYEQYF.

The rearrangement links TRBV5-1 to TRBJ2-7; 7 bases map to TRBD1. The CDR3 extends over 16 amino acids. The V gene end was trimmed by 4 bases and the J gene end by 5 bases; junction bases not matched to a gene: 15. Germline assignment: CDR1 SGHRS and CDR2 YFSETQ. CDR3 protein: CASSPRMGQYRDEQYF. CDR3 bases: TGCGCCAGCAGCCCGAGGATGGGACAGTACAGGGACGAGCAGTACTTC.

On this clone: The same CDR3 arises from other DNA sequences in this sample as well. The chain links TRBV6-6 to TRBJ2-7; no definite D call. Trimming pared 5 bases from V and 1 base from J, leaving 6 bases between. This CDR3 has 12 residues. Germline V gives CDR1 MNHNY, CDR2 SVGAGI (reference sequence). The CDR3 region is CASSGGSYEQYF. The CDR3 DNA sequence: TGTGCCAGCAGTGGCGGATCCTACGAGCAGTACTTC.

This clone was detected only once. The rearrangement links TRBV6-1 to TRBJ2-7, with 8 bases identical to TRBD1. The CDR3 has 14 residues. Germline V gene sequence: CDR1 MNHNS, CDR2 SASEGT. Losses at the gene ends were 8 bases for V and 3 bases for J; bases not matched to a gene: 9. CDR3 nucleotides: TGTGCCAGCGGGGACAGGAACCGGCACTACGAGCAGTACTTC. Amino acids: CASGDRNRHYEQYF.

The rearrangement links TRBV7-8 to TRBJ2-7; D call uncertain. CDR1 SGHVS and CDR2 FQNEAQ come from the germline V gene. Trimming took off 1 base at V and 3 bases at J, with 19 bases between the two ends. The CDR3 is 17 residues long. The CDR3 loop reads CASSLERSVLGRYEQYF. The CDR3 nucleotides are TGTGCCAGCAGCTTAGAGAGGTCTGTGCTTGGTCGCTACGAGCAGTACTTC.

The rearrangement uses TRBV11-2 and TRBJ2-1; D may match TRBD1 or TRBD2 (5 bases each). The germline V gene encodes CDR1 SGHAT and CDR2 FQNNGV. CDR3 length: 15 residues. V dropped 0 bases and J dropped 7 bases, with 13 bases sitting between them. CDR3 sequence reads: CASSLDRVAINEQFF. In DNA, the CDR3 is TGTGCCAGCAGCTTAGACAGGGTAGCGATAAATGAGCAGTTCTTC. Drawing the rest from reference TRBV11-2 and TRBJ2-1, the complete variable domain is EAGVAQSPRYKIIEKRQSVAFWCNPISGHATLYWYQQILGQGPKLLIQFQNNGVVDDSQLPKDRFSAERLKGVDSTLKIQPAKLEDSAVYLCASSLDRVAINEQFFGPGTRLTVL.

The CDR3, as DNA: TGTGCCAGCAGCTTGGGGACGGAGACCTACGAGCAGTACTTC. Translation: CASSLGTETYEQYF. The chain uses TRBV11-2 and TRBJ2-7, with D perhaps TRBD1 or TRBD2 (5 bases each). Germline CDR1 reads SGHAT; CDR2 reads FQNNGV. This CDR3 spans 14 amino acids. Trimming pared 3 bases from V and 2 bases from J, leaving 11 bases between.